A single sample gave rise to the 22 T cell receptor beta chains below, sequenced in a study of response to subunit inactivated influenza vaccine. TCRdb redid the calling of the RT-PCR reads with MiXCR, one entry per CDR3 protein. The sample has more than 450,000 distinct CDR3 sequences; approximately 10% are singletons. This same sample was also part of a study on T cells expressing NK-cell markers. That source reports: A 5'RACE template switching approach incorporating UMIs was used to make TCR beta cDNA.

The source was PBMCs from blood, collected on the day of vaccination. These receptors originate from a man in his fifties or sixties who received an inactivated influenza vaccine.

This clonotype has only a few counts. The V call is TRBV12-3 or TRBV12-4, the J call TRBJ1-1; D not certain. Trimming removed 5 bases at V and 8 bases at J, with 9 bases between. There are 11 residues in the CDR3. For the CDR3, the DNA is TGTGCCAGCAGTCCCGGGAACGAAGCTTTCTTT. It yields the protein CASSPGNEAFF.

This clonotype was counted at least ten times. V and J are TRBV29-1 and TRBJ2-2; D call uncertain. V lost 6 bases and J lost 1, with 12 bases in between. Germline assignment: CDR1 SQVTM and CDR2 ANQGSEA. The CDR3 covers 14 residues. The CDR3 nucleotides read TGCAGCGTCGACGTCTCCGGGAACACCGGGGAGCTGTTTTTT. Protein sequence: CSVDVSGNTGELFF.

The chain employs TRBV24-1 and TRBJ2-1, with TRBD2 identical over 8 bases. The CDR3 is made up of 17 amino acids. CDR1 is KGHDR and CDR2 is SFDVKD in the germline V gene. Trimming took 3 bases from V and 7 from J; bases not matched to a gene: 13. This CDR3 reads CATSDARGGGQINEQFF. CDR3 DNA sequence: TGTGCCACCAGTGATGCCCGGGGGGGAGGTCAAATTAATGAGCAGTTCTTC.

The rearrangement links TRBV20-1 to TRBJ2-7; the D gene is possibly TRBD2 (5 bases). The germline V gene encodes CDR1 DFQATT and CDR2 SNEGSKA (reference sequence). This CDR3 has 12 residues. Trimming left V 4 bases short and J 7 bases short, with 14 bases between. This chain's CDR3 is CSATELVEEQYF. As DNA, the CDR3 is TGCAGTGCTACCGAACTAGTTGAAGAGCAGTACTTC.

This clonotype showed up just a few times. The chain carries TRBV6-5 and TRBJ2-7; D is perhaps TRBD2 (6 bases). There are 15 residues in the CDR3. With 4 bases removed from V and 4 bases from J, the gap between germline ends came to 17 bases. Germline assignment: CDR1 MNHEY and CDR2 SVGAGI. CDR3 in DNA: TGTGCCAGCAGTTTCGCGGGGCAGGGCCTATACGAGCAGTACTTC. Translated: CASSFAGQGLYEQYF.

In this sample, this clonotype turned up many times. This chain joins TRBV12-3 or TRBV12-4 and TRBJ2-1; D call uncertain. The CDR3 is 13 residues long. The V and J ends lost 1 base and 4 bases respectively, with 5 bases between them. CDR3 loop: CASSLGDYNEQFF. CDR3 DNA: TGTGCCAGCAGTTTAGGGGATTACAATGAGCAGTTCTTC.

V gene TRBV24-1 combines with J gene TRBJ2-2; D unclear. Germline V gene data show CDR1 as KGHDR and CDR2 as SFDVKD. The CDR3 covers 16 residues. The V end lost 1 base, the J end lost 2 bases, and 10 bases lay between the germline ends. The CDR3 nucleotides are TGTGCCACCAGTGATTTAGGGTTAACTAACACCGGGGAGCTGTTTTTT. Protein: CATSDLGLTNTGELFF.

The chain joins TRBV20-1 to TRBJ2-6; D call uncertain. The CDR3 has 10 amino acids. Germline-derived CDR1 and CDR2 are DFQATT and SNEGSKA (reference sequence). The ends were cut back, 5 bases at V and 13 bases at J, with 9 bases in the middle. The CDR3 nucleotides are TGCAGTGCTCAGGCTGGGGTCCTGACTTTC. Translated: CSAQAGVLTF.

This chain links TRBV24-1 with TRBJ2-1, with 7 bases matching TRBD2. The ends lost 5 bases at V and 0 bases at J; junction bases unmatched: 6. CDR1 KGHDR and CDR2 SFDVKD come from the germline V gene. This CDR3 contains 16 residues. The CDR3 DNA is TGTGCCACCAGTGGTATCGGGGGGAGCTCCTACAATGAGCAGTTCTTC. Translated: CATSGIGGSSYNEQFF.

The chain recombines TRBV4-3 with TRBJ2-3; TRBD1 aligns across 9 bases. The ends lost 3 bases at V and 4 bases at J; junction bases unmatched: 8. Germline CDR1 reads LGHNA; CDR2 reads YSLEER. The CDR3 covers 16 residues. The CDR3: CASSQRAQGAADTQYF. DNA of the CDR3: TGCGCCAGCAGCCAGCGCGCACAGGGGGCCGCAGATACGCAGTATTTT.

The sample holds many counts of this clonotype. The rearrangement uses TRBV12-3 or TRBV12-4 and TRBJ1-4; D perhaps matches TRBD1 (5 bases). Between the trimmed V and J ends, which lost 3 bases and 14 bases, there was a span of 10 bases. The CDR3 is made up of 11 amino acids. The DNA for the CDR3 is TGTGCCAGCAGTTTGGGGCTCGGTCTGTTTTTT. It is translated as CASSLGLGLFF.

The rearrangement links TRBV12-3 or TRBV12-4 to TRBJ2-5; possibly TRBD1 for D (6 bases). The CDR3 has 15 residues. Trimming took off 3 bases at V and 3 bases at J, with 14 bases between the two ends. The CDR3 DNA follows: TGTGCCAGCAGTTTCAGAACAGGGTGGGAAGAGACCCAGTACTTC. Protein sequence: CASSFRTGWEETQYF.

The sample holds many counts of this clonotype. This chain joins TRBV28 and TRBJ1-1; 7 positions match TRBD1. Germline-derived CDR1 and CDR2 are MDHEN and SYDVKM. With V trimmed by 7 bases and J by 6 bases, 11 bases remained unmatched. This CDR3 has 14 amino acids. CDR3 coding DNA: TGTGCCAGCACCTGGGGACAGAGAAGCTCTGAAGCTTTCTTT. Residues: CASTWGQRSSEAFF.

This clonotype was detected only a few times. The chain joins TRBV20-1 to TRBJ2-3; 8 bases line up with TRBD2. CDR3 length equals 13 residues. Germline loops: CDR1 DFQATT, CDR2 SNEGSKA (reference sequence). Losses at the gene ends were 6 bases for V and 13 bases for J; bases not matched to a gene: 15. The CDR3 bases are TGCAGTGCAACTGGGACTAGTAGGGGTTTGGAGTATTTT. Translation: CSATGTSRGLEYF.

This clonotype has only a few counts. This chain links TRBV4-3 with TRBJ1-1; tentatively, D is TRBD1 (5 bases). Germline V lookup: CDR1 LGHNA, CDR2 YSLEER. V lost 3 bases to trimming and J lost 3 bases, with 23 bases between them. The CDR3 loop spans 18 amino acids. The CDR3 DNA is TGCGCCAGCAGCCACCGAATATTCCTGCAGGGTAGGGACACTGAAGCTTTCTTT. Encoded protein: CASSHRIFLQGRDTEAFF.

V is TRBV20-1 and J is TRBJ1-2; maybe TRBD1 (6 bases). Looked up from germline, CDR1 is DFQATT and CDR2 is SNEGSKA (reference sequence). The V gene lost 0 bases and the J gene lost 5 bases, with 13 bases spanning the gap. CDR3 length: 14 residues. The DNA of the CDR3 is TGCAGTGCTAGAGACACGGACAGAGGGTATGGCTACACCTTC. This gives the protein CSARDTDRGYGYTF.

This clonotype was recorded a few times. This rearrangement joins TRBV20-1 to TRBJ1-5, with D hard to call. This CDR3 is built from 14 residues. Germline V gene lookup returns CDR1 DFQATT and CDR2 SNEGSKA (reference sequence). V lost 3 bases and J lost 1, with 10 bases in between. Written as DNA, the CDR3 is TGCAGTGCTAGGCGGGCTAACAGCAATCAGCCCCAGCATTTT. This translates into CSARRANSNQPQHF.

The chain is built from TRBV5-1 and TRBJ2-7; D not certain. CDR1 and CDR2 (germline): SGHRS, YFSETQ. This CDR3 region has 14 residues. V lost 4 bases to trimming and J lost 3 bases, with 14 bases between them. CDR3 loop: CASSLGQQDYEQYF. The CDR3 DNA sequence: TGCGCCAGCAGCCTCGGGCAGCAGGACTACGAGCAGTACTTC.

This clonotype was seen more than once but under ten times. The CDR3 loop is CASSFDSYSNQPQHF. Written as DNA, the CDR3 is TGTGCCAGCAGTTTCGACAGTTATAGCAATCAGCCCCAGCATTTT. The chain has TRBV6-2 or TRBV6-3 and TRBJ1-5, with D perhaps TRBD1 (5 bases). The CDR3 is 15 amino acids. Trimming left V 4 bases short and J 0 bases short, with 10 bases between. Germline V gene lookup returns CDR1 MNHEY and CDR2 SVGEGT.

This clonotype was observed at least ten times. This chain connects TRBV25-1 to TRBJ2-2; either TRBD1 or TRBD2 may fit D (5 bases each). Per germline, CDR1 MGHDK and CDR2 SYGVNS. The CDR3 extends over 16 amino acids. The V and J ends lost 5 bases and 3 bases respectively, with 16 bases between them. The CDR3 DNA reads TGTGCCAGCAGTTGGGACGGAGCGAGATACACCGGGGAGCTGTTTTTT. Its protein product is CASSWDGARYTGELFF.

This clonotype was seen repeatedly, ten times or more. Here the CDR3 DNA reads TGCAGTGCTAGAGAGGGGATTCAGTACTTC. This sequence encodes CSAREGIQYF. This chain joins TRBV20-1 and TRBJ2-4, with D unclear. The CDR3 is 10 residues long. V lost 0 bases and J 10 bases, leaving 4 bases between the germline ends. The germline V gene has CDR1 DFQATT and CDR2 SNEGSKA (reference sequence).

The J gene is TRBJ1-6, the V gene TRBV20-1, with D hard to call. This CDR3 region has 14 residues. Trimming took off 6 bases at V and 5 bases at J, with 14 bases between the two ends. Germline loops: CDR1 DFQATT, CDR2 SNEGSKA (reference sequence). The CDR3 spells CSAVAVQNNSPLHF. DNA for the CDR3: TGCAGTGCCGTAGCAGTCCAGAATAATTCACCCCTCCACTTT.